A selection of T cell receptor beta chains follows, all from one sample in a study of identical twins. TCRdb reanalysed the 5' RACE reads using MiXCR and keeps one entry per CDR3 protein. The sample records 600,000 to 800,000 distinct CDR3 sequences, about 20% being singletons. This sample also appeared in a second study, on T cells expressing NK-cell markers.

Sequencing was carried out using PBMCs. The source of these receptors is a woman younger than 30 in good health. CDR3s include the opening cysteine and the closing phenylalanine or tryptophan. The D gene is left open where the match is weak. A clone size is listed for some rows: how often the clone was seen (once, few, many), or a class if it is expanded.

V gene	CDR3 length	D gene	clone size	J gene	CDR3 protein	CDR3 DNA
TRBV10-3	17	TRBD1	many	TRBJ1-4	CAISQTGAHARGEKLFF	TGTGCCATCAGTCAGACAGGGGCCCATGCCCGTGGTGAAAAACTGTTTTTT
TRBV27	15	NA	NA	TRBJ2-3	CASSRGHGAADTQYF	TGTGCCAGCAGTCGGGGACACGGGGCAGCAGATACGCAGTATTTT
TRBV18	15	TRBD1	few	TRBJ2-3	CASSPGQGWEDTQYF	TGTGCCAGCTCACCGGGACAGGGTTGGGAAGATACGCAGTATTTT
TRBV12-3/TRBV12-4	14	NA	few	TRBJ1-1	CASSFGPPETEAFF	TGTGCCAGCAGTTTTGGGCCCCCGGAGACTGAAGCTTTCTTT
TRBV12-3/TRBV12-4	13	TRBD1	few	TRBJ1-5	CASRRQGAQPQHF	TGTGCCAGCAGACGTCAGGGGGCTCAGCCCCAGCATTTT
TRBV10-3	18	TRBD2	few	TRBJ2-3	CAITATLAGGESTDTQYF	TGTGCCATCACGGCGACTTTGGCGGGAGGTGAAAGCACAGATACGCAGTATTTT
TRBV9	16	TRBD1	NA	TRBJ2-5	CASSPRTGRGEETQYF	TGTGCCAGCAGCCCACGGACAGGGAGAGGGGAAGAGACCCAGTACTTC
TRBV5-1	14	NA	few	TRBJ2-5	CASKDRYASETQYF	TGCGCCAGCAAGGACAGATATGCCTCGGAGACCCAGTACTTC
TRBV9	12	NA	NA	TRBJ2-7	CASSAILYEQYF	TGTGCCAGCAGCGCCATCCTCTACGAGCAGTACTTC
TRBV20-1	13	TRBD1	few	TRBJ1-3	CSAPGQGGNTIYF	TGCAGTGCTCCGGGACAGGGTGGAAACACCATATATTTT
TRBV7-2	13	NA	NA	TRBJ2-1	CASSTIGGLGQFF	TGTGCCAGCAGCACTATCGGCGGGTTAGGGCAGTTCTTC
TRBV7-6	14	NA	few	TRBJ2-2	CASSRNLATGELFF	TGTGCCAGCAGCCGTAATTTAGCCACCGGGGAGCTGTTTTTT
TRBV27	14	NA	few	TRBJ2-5	CASKIWTNQETQYF	TGTGCCAGCAAAATTTGGACCAACCAAGAGACCCAGTACTTC
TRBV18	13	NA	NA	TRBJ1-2	CASSRDIIRGYTF	TGTGCCAGCTCTCGTGACATAATTCGAGGCTACACCTTC
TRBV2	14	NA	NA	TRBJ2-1	CASSARSSYNEQFF	TGTGCCAGCAGCGCAAGGAGCTCCTACAATGAGCAGTTCTTC
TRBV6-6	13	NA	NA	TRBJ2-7	CASRQPGGHEQYF	TGTGCCAGCAGGCAACCAGGGGGGCACGAGCAGTACTTC
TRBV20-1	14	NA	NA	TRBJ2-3	CSATLQGSTDTQYF	TGCAGTGCCACTCTTCAGGGGAGCACAGATACGCAGTATTTT
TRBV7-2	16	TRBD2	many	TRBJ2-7	CASSPQGLAGIYEQYF	TGTGCCAGCAGCCCCCAAGGACTAGCGGGTATCTACGAGCAGTACTTC
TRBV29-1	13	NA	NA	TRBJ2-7	CSVEDGREYEQYF	TGCAGCGTTGAAGACGGTCGGGAGTACGAGCAGTACTTC
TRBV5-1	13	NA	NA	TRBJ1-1	CASSFNSNTEAFF	TGCGCCAGCAGCTTCAACTCCAACACTGAAGCTTTCTTT
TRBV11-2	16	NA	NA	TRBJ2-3	CASSLDLGSPTDTQYF	TGTGCCAGCAGCTTAGATCTGGGCAGTCCCACAGATACGCAGTATTTT
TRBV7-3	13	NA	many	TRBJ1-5	CASSTGRNQPQHF	TGTGCCAGCAGCACCGGACGGAATCAGCCCCAGCATTTT
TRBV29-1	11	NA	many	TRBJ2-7	CSGRSSYEQYF	TGCAGCGGTCGGAGCTCCTACGAGCAGTACTTC
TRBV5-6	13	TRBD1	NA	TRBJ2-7	CASSPGQGDEQYF	TGTGCCAGCAGCCCGGGACAGGGGGACGAGCAGTACTTC
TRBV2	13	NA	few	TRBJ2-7	CASSGAGSWEQYF	TGTGCCAGCAGTGGGGCAGGAAGTTGGGAGCAGTACTTC
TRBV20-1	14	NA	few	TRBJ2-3	CSAQALSGTDTQYF	TGCAGTGCCCAGGCGTTGTCGGGCACTGATACGCAGTATTTT
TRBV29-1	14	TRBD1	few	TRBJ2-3	CSVPGQGLTDTQYF	TGCAGCGTTCCGGGACAGGGGTTAACAGATACGCAGTATTTT
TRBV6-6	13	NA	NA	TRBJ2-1	CASSGGLGNEQFF	TGTGCCAGCAGCGGGGGTTTGGGCAATGAGCAGTTCTTC
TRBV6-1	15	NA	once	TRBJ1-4	CASRSSGGVREKLFF	TGTGCCAGCAGGTCTTCTGGGGGTGTCCGGGAAAAACTGTTTTTT
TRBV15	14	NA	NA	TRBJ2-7	CATSRPEQAYEQYF	TGTGCCACCAGCAGACCCGAACAGGCCTACGAGCAGTACTTC
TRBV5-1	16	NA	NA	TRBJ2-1	CASASAIGRMSNEQFF	TGCGCCAGTGCGTCGGCTATAGGACGGATGAGCAATGAGCAGTTCTTC
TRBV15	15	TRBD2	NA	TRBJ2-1	CATSRDEGLAVEQFF	TGTGCCACCAGCAGAGATGAGGGACTAGCGGTAGAGCAGTTCTTC
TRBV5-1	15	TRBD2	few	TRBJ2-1	CASSQGLDPYNEQFF	TGCGCCAGCAGCCAGGGACTAGATCCCTACAATGAGCAGTTCTTC
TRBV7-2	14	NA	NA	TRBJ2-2	CASSLVVATGELFF	TGTGCCAGCAGCTTAGTCGTCGCGACGGGGGAGCTGTTTTTT
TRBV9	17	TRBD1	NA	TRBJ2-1	CASSATSGTGGYNEQFF	TGTGCCAGCAGCGCAACCTCCGGGACAGGGGGCTACAATGAGCAGTTCTTC
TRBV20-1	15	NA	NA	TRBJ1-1	CSAREGYRAPTEAFF	TGCAGTGCTAGGGAGGGATACAGGGCCCCCACTGAAGCTTTCTTT
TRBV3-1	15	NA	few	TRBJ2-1	CASSQDRRAYNEQFF	TGTGCCAGCAGCCAAGACAGGCGCGCCTACAATGAGCAGTTCTTC
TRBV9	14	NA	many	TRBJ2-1	CASSVESVRNEQFF	TGTGCCAGCAGCGTAGAGTCAGTGCGCAATGAGCAGTTCTTC
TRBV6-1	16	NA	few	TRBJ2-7	CASSSWGEASSYEQYF	TGTGCCAGCAGCTCCTGGGGGGAGGCCTCCTCCTACGAGCAGTACTTC
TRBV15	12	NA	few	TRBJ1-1	CATKTGNTEAFF	TGTGCCACTAAAACGGGGAACACTGAAGCTTTCTTT
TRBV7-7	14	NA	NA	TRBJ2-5	CASSQGRAGETQYF	TGTGCTAGCAGCCAGGGTAGGGCGGGAGAGACCCAGTACTTC
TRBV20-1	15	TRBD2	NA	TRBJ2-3	CSARKAGRYTDTQYF	TGCAGTGCTAGAAAAGCGGGGCGTTACACAGATACGCAGTATTTT
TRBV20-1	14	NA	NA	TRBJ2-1	CSANNELSYNEQFF	TGCAGTGCAAACAATGAGCTATCCTACAATGAGCAGTTCTTC
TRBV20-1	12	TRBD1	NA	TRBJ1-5	CSVWDRDQPQHF	TGCAGCGTATGGGACAGGGACCAGCCCCAGCATTTT